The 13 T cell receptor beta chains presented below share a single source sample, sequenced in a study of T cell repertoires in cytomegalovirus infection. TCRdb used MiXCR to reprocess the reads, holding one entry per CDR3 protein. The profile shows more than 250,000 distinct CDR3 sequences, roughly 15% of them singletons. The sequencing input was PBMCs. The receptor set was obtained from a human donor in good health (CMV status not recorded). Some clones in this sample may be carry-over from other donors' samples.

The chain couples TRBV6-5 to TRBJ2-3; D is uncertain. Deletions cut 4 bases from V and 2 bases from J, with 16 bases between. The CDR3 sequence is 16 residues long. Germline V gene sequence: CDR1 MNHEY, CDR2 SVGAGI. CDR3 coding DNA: TGTGCCAGCAGTTTGGAGCCAACCCGAGTCACAGATACGCAGTATTTT. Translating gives CASSLEPTRVTDTQYF.

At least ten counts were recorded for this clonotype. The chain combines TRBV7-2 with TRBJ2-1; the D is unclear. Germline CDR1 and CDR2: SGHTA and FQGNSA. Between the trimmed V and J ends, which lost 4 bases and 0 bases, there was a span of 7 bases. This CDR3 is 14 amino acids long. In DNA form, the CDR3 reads TGTGCCAGCAGCTCACAGAGCTCCTACAATGAGCAGTTCTTC. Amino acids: CASSSQSSYNEQFF.

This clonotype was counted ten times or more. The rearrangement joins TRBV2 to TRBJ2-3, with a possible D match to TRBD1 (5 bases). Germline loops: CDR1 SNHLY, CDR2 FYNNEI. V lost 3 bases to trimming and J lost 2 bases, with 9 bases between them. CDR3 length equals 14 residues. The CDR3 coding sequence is TGTGCCAGCAGTGACTGGGGCATCACAGATACGCAGTATTTT. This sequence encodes CASSDWGITDTQYF.

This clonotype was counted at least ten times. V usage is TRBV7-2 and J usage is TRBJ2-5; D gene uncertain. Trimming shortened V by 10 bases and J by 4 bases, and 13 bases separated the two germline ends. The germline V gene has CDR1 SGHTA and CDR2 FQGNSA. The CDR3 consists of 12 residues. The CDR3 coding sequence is TGTGCCATCTCGCGGATTACAGAGACCCAGTACTTC. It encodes CAISRITETQYF.

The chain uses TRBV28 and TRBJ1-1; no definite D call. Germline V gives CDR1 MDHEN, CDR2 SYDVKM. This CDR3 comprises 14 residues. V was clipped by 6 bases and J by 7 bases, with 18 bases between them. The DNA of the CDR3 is TGTGCCAGCAGCCTGAGCTCGGGAGGAGTTGAAGCTTTCTTT. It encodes CASSLSSGGVEAFF.

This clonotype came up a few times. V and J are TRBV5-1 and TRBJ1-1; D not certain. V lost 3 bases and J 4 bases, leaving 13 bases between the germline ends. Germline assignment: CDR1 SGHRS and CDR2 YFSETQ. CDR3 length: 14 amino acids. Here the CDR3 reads CASSSDLYATEAFF. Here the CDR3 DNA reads TGCGCCAGCAGCTCCGATTTATATGCCACTGAAGCTTTCTTT.

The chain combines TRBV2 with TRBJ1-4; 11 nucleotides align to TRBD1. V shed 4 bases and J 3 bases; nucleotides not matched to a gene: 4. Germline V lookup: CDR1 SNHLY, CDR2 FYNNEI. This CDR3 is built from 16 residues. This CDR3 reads CASSVGQGASNEKLFF. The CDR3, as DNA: TGTGCCAGCAGTGTCGGACAGGGGGCATCTAATGAAAAACTGTTTTTT.

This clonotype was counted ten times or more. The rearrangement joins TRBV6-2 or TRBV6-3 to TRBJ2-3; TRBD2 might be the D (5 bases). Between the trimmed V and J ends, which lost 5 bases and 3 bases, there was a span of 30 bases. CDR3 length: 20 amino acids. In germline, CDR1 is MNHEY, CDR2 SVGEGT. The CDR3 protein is CASSTRRPGLQNAPTDTQYF. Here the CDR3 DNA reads TGTGCCAGCAGTACACGGCGACCTGGACTTCAAAACGCGCCAACAGATACGCAGTATTTT.

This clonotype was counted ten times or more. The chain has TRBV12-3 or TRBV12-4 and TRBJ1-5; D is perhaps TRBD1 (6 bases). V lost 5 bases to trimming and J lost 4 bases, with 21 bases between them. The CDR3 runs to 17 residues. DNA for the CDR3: TGTGCCAGCAGTCGTACCCTGGGGAGGGGGACTAATCAGCCCCAGCATTTT. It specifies CASSRTLGRGTNQPQHF.

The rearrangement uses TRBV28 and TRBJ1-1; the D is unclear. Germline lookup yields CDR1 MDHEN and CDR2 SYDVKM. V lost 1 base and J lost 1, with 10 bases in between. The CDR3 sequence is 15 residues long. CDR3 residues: CASSLLFLWNTEAFF. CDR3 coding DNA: TGTGCCAGCAGTTTATTATTCCTATGGAACACTGAAGCTTTCTTT. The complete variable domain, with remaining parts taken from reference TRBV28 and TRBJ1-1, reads DVKVTQSSRYLVKRTGEKVFLECVQDMDHENMFWYRQDPGLGLRLIYFSYDVKMKEKGDIPEGYSVSREKKERFSLILESASTNQTSMYLCASSLLFLWNTEAFFGQGTRLTVV.

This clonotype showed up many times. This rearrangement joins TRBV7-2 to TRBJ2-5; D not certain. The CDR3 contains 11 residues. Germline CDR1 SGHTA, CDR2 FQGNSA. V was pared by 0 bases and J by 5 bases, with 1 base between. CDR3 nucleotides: TGTGCCAGCAGCTTAGCTGAGACCCAGTACTTC. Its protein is CASSLAETQYF.

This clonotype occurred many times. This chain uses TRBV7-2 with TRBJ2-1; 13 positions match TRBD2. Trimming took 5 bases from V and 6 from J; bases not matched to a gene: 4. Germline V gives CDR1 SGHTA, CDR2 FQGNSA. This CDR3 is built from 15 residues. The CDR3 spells CASSQRTSGSNEQFF. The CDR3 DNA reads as TGTGCCAGCAGCCAGCGGACTAGCGGGAGCAATGAGCAGTTCTTC.

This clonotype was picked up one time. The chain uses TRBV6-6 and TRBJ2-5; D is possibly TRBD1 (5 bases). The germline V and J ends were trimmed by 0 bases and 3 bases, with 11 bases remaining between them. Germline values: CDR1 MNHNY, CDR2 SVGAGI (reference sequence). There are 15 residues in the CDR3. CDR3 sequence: CASSYSTAGKETQYF. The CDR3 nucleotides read TGTGCCAGCAGTTACTCGACGGCAGGGAAAGAGACCCAGTACTTC.